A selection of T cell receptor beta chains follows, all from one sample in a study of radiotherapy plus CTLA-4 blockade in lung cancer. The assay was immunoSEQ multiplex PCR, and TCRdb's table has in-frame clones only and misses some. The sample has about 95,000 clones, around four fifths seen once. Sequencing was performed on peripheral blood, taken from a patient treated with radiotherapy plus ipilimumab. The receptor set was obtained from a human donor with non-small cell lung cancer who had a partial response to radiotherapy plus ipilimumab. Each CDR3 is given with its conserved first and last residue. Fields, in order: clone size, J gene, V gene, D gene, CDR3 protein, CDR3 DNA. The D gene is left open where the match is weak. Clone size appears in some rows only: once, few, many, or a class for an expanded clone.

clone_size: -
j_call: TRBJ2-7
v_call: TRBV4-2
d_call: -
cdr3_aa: CASSQGVSGFYEQYF
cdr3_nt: TGTGCCAGCAGCCAAGGCGTTAGCGGCTTCTACGAGCAGTACTTC

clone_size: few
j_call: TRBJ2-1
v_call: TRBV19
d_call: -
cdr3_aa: CASSMRGGEQFF
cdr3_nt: TGTGCCAGTAGTATGCGAGGCGGAGAGCAGTTCTTC

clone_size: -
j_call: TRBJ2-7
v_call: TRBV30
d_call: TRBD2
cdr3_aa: CAWSLRTSGGGREQYF
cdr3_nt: TGTGCCTGGAGTCTCCGAACTAGCGGGGGAGGGAGGGAGCAGTACTTC

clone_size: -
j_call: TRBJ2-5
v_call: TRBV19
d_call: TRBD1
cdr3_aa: CASSLDRGQETQYF
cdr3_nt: TGTGCCAGTAGTCTAGACAGGGGGCAAGAGACCCAGTACTTC

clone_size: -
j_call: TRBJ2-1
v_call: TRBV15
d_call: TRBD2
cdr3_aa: CATSREAGGQFF
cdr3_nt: TGTGCCACCAGCAGAGAAGCGGGAGGGCAGTTCTTC

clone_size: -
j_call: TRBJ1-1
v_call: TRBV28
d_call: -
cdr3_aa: CASRFTGGTTEAFF
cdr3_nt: TGTGCCAGCAGATTTACGGGGGGGACTACTGAAGCTTTCTTT

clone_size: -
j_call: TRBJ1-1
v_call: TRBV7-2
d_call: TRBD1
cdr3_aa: CASSLGQVATEAFF
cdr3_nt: TGTGCCAGCAGCCTGGGACAGGTAGCCACTGAAGCTTTCTTT

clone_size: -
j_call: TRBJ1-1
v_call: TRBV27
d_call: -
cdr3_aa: CASRPLLGQGVMNTEAFF
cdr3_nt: TGTGCCAGCAGGCCGCTTCTAGGACAAGGCGTAATGAACACTGAAGCTTTCTTT

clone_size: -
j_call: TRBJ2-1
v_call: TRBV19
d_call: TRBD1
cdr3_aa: CASSRTGSSYNEQFF
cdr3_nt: TGTGCCAGTAGTAGGACAGGAAGCTCCTACAATGAGCAGTTCTTC

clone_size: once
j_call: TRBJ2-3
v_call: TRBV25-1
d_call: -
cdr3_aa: CASRTTYTQYF
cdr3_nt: TGTGCCAGCAGGACTACCTATACGCAGTATTTT

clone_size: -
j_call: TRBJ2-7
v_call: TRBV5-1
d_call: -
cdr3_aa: CASSLRGETYEQYF
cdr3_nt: TGCGCCAGCAGCTTGCGCGGGGAAACCTACGAGCAGTACTTC

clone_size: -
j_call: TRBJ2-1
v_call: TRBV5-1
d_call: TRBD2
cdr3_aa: CASSWGGLANSYNEQFF
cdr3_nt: TGCGCCAGCAGCTGGGGGGGACTAGCGAATTCCTACAATGAGCAGTTCTTC

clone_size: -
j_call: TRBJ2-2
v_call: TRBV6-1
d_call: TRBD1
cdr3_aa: CASSDRGRVYYNTGELFF
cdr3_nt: TGTGCCAGCAGTGACAGGGGGCGCGTCTACTATAACACCGGGGAGCTGTTTTTT

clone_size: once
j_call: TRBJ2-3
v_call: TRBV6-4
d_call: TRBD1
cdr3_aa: CASSAQGETDTQYF
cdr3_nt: TGTGCCAGCAGTGCACAGGGGGAGACAGATACGCAGTATTTT

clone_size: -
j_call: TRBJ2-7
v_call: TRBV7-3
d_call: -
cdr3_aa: CASSRGSFYEQYF
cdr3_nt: TGTGCCAGCAGCAGGGGTAGTTTCTACGAGCAGTACTTC

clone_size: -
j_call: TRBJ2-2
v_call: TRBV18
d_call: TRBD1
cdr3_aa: CASSQTGGAPGTGELFF
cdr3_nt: TGTGCCAGCTCGCAAACAGGGGGCGCCCCGGGCACCGGGGAGCTGTTTTTT

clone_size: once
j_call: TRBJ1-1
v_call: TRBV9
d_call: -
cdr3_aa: CASSSTGEGGTEAFF
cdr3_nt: TGTGCCAGCAGCTCGACGGGGGAGGGGGGCACTGAAGCTTTCTTT

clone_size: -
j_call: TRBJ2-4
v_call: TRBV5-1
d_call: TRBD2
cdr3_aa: CASSLAGSSGSMTKNIQYF
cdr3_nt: TGCGCCAGCAGCTTGGCTGGCTCTAGCGGGAGCATGACCAAAAACATTCAGTACTTC

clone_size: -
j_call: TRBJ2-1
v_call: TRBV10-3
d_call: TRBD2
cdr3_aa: CAISVTSGSNEQFF
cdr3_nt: TGTGCCATCAGTGTGACTAGCGGGAGTAATGAGCAGTTCTTC

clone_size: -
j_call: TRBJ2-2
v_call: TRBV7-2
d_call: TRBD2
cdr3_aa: CASSQMASGRNTGELFF
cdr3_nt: TGTGCCAGCAGTCAAATGGCTAGCGGGAGGAACACCGGGGAGCTGTTTTTT